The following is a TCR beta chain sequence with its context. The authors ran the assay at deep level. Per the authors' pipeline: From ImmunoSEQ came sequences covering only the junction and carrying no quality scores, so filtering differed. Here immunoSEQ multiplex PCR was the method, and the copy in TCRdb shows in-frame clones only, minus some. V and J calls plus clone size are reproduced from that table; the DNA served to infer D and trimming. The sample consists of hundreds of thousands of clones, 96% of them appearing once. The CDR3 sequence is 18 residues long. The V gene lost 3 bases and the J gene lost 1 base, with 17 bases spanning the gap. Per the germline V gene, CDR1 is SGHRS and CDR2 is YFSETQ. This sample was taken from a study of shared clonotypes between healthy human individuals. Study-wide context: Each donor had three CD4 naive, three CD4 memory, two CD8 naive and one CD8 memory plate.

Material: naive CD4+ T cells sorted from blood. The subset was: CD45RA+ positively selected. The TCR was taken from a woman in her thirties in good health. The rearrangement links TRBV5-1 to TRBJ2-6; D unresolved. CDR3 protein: CASSWRAQATSGANVLTF. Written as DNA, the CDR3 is TGCGCCAGCAGCTGGAGAGCGCAAGCGACTTCTGGGGCCAACGTCCTGACTTTC.